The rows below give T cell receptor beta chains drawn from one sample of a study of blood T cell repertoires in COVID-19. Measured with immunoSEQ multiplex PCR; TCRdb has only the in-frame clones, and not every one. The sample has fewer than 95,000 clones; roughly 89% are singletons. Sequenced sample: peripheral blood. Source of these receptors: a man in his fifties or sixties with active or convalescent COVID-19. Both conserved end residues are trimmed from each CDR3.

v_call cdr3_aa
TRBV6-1 ASSEGSLTIQY
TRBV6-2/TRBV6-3 ASSYRPLGLTNTGELF
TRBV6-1 ASADRASYT
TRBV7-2 ASSLSGQALDTIY
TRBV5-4 ASSLVATYGYT
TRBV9 ASSTGLGPYEQY
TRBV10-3 AVSGTPGELTDTQY
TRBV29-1 SVVSVGQPYEQY
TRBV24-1 ATGELAGTTDTQY
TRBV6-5 ASKWDYANTGELF
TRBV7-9 ASSPGTGGPDTQY
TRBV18 ASSPRGTGRNTEAF
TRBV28 ASQTSPFEQY
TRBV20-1 SATENTEAF
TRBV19 ASSEGHPGVLDTIY
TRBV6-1 ASSERAESPLH
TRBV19 ASSLTGSGYT
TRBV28 ASSFLGLLNEQY
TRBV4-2 ASSPSGTGAYGYT
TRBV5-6 ASSSRHIHRETQY
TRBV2 ASSALSSYNEQF
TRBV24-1 ATSDFGYLADKNFEAF
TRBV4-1 ASSQARGQANTGELF
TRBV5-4 ASSSGQGALADTQY
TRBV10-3 AISASGGSNEKLF
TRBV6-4 ASSVSGRDTGELF
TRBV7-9 ASSLGGTEWAGELF
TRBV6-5 ASSYSRFPSYEQY
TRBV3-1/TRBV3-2 ASSQAGVKGTEAF
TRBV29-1 SVEGQGLNEQF
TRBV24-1 ATSDADRAYGYT
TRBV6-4 ASSKTTQGTEAF
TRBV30 AWSKQGARSPLH
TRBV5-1 ASSIDRTSTEKLF
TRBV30 AWSQGTEAF
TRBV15 ATSSDSGGTDTQY
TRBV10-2 ASSAEPYRTQY
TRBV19 ASSNSRDTSSYNSPLH
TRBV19 ASSIQIGGRGLVVNTEAF
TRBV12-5 ASGLGDSVGNEQF
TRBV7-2 ASSRVRALPHEQY
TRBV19 ASRQGRAYEQY
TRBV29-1 SVVASGGYNEQF
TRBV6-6 ASSWRDRGYEQY
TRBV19 ASSILSGQSNQPQH
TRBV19 ASSPTRGSGFTEAF
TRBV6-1 ASSERGTYEQY
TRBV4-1 ASSPIPAGAGYEQY